A selection of T cell receptor beta chains follows, all from one sample in a study of neurological immune-mediated disorders. Via MiXCR, TCRdb re-called the 5' RACE reads, giving one row per CDR3 protein. The sample holds roughly 39,000 distinct CDR3 sequences, 7% to 8.5% seen once. Specimen: CD4+ T cells from blood. The receptors originated from a man aged 45-60 years in good health. The conserved cysteine and the conserved F or W are not part of the CDR3 here.

>TRBV5-1
ASSLEALTNEQF
>TRBV21-1
ASSKALYRQGGSPLH
>TRBV28
ASSPAGQMVEKLF
>TRBV12-3/TRBV12-4
ASSLLRNTEAF
>TRBV6-5
ASRIAGELF
>TRBV6-5
ASSSGQFNEKLF
>TRBV10-3
ATGLDRGREQY
>TRBV9
ASSVGANEKLF
>TRBV10-3
AISDYELLGNEQF
>TRBV3-1
ASSQVRFPYEQY
>TRBV5-1
ASSLDASGSNSYEQY